This T cell receptor beta chain was sequenced during a study of blood T cells in healthy people across ages. This clonotype was observed many times. No antigen is known for it. CDR3 length: 14 amino acids. V was shortened by 3 bases and J by 10 bases, with 16 bases between the two germline ends. A second about 7 to 12 cycle PCR used barcoded and J-beta primers. Each CDR3 protein gets one entry after TCRdb re-called the 5' RACE reads with MiXCR. This table holds 1.5 million to 2 million distinct CDR3 sequences, roughly 27% found once. Study-wide points: Observed TCR beta diversity per million T cells went down as age went up. This fall followed a roughly linear course with age.

Sequenced material: blood. J is TRBJ2-1 and V is TRBV12-3 or TRBV12-4; D gene unclear. The TCR originated in a woman younger than 45 in good health. The chain's CDR3 is CASSFGTGSGEQFF. The CDR3 region has the DNA TGTGCCAGCAGTTTTGGAACCGGATCAGGCGAGCAGTTCTTC.